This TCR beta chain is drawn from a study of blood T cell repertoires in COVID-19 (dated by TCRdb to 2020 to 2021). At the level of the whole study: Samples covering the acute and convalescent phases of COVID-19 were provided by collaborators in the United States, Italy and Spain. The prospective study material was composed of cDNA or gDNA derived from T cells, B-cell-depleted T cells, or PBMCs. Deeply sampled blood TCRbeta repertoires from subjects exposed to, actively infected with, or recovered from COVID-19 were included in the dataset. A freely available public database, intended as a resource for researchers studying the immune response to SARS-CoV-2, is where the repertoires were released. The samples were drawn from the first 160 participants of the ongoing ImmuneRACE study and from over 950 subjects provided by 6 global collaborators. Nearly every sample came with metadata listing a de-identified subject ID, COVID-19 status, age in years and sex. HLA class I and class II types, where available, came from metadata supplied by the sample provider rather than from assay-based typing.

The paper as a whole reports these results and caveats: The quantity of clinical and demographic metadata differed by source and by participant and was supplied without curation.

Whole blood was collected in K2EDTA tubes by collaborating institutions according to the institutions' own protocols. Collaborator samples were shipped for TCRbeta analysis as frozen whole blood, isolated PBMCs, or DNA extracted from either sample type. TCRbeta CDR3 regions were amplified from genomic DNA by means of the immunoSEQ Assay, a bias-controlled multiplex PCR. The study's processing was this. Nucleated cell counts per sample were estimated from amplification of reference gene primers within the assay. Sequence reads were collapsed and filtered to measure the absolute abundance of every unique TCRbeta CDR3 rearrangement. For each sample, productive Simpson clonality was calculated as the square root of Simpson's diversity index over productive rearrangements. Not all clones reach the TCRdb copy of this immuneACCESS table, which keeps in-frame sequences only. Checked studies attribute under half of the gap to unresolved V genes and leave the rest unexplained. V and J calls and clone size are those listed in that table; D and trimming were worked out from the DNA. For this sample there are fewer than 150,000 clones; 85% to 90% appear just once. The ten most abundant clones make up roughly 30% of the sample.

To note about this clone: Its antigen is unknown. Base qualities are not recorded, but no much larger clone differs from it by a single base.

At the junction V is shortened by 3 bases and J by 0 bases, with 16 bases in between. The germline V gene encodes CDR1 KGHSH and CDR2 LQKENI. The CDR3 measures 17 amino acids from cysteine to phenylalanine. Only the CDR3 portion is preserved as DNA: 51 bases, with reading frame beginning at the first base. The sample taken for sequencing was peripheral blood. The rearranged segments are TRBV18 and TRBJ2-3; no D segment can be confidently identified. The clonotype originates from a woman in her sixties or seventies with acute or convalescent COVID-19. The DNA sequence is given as TGTGCCAGCTCACCCAACACCCCCGCCTCTAGCACAGATACGCAGTATTTT. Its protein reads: CASSPNTPASSTDTQYF.